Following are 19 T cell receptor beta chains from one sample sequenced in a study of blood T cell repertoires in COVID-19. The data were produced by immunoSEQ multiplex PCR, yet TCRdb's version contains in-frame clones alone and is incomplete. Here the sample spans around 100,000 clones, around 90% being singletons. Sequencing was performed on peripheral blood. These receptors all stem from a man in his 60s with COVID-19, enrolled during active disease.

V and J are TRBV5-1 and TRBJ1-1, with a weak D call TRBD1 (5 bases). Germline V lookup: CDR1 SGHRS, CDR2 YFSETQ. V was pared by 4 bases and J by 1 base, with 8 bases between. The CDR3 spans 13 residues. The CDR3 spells CASSITGNTEAFF. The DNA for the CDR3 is TGCGCCAGCAGCATAACAGGGAACACTGAAGCTTTCTTT.

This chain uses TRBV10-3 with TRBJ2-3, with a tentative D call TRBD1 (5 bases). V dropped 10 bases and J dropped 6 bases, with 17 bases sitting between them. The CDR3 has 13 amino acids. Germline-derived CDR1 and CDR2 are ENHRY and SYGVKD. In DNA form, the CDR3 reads TGTGCCACGAAAGGGGTTGGCCTCGATACGCAGTATTTT. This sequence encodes CATKGVGLDTQYF.

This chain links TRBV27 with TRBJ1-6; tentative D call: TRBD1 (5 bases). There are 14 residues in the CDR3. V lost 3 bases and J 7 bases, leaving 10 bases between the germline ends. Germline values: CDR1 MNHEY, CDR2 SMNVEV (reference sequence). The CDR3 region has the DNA TGTGCCAGCAGTTTCCGACAGCCCAATTCACCCCTCCACTTT. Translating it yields CASSFRQPNSPLHF.

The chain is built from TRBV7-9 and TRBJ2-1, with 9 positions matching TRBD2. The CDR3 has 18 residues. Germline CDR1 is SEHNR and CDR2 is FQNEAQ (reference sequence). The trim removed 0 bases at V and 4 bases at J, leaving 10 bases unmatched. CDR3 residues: CASSLADSGRSTYNEQFF. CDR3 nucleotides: TGTGCCAGCAGCTTAGCTGATAGCGGGAGATCGACATACAATGAGCAGTTCTTC.

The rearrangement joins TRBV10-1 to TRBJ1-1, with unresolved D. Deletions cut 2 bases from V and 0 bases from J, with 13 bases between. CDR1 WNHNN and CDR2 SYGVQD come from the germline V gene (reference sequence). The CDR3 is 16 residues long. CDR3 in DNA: TGCGCCAGCAGTGAGCGTTCCATGCCTATGAACACTGAAGCTTTCTTT. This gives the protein CASSERSMPMNTEAFF.

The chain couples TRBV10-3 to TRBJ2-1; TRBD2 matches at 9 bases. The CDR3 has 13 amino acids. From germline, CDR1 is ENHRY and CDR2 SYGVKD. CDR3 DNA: TGTGCTACGGGCGGGAGGGGTGACAATGAGCAGTTCTTC. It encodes CATGGRGDNEQFF.

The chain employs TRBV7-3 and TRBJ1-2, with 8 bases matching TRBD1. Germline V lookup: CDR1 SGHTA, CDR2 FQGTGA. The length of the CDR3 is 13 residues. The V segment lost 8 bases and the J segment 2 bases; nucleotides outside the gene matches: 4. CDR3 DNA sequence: TGTGCCAGCGGACAGGGACGGAACTATGGCTACACCTTC. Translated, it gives CASGQGRNYGYTF.

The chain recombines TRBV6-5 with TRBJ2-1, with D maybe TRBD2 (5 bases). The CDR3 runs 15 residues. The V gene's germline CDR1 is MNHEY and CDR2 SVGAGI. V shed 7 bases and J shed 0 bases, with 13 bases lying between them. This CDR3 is CASTGKGSSYNEQFF. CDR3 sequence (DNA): TGTGCCAGCACCGGAAAAGGGAGCTCCTACAATGAGCAGTTCTTC.

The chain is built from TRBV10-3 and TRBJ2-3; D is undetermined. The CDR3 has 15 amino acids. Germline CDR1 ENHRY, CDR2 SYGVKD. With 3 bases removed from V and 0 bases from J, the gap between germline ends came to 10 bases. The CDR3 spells CAISEGASSTDTQYF. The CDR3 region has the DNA TGTGCCATCAGTGAAGGAGCCTCTAGCACAGATACGCAGTATTTT.

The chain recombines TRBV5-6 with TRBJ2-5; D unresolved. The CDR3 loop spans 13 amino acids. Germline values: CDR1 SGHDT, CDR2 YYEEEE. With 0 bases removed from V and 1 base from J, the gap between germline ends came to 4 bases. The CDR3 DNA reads TGTGCCAGCAGCTTGGACTTCCAAGAGACCCAGTACTTC. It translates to CASSLDFQETQYF.

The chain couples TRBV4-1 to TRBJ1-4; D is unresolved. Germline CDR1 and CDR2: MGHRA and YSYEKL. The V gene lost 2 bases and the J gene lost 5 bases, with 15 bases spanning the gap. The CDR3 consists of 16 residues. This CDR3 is CASSQPAGSRNEKLFF. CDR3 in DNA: TGCGCCAGCAGCCAACCCGCTGGCTCCAGGAATGAAAAACTGTTTTTT.

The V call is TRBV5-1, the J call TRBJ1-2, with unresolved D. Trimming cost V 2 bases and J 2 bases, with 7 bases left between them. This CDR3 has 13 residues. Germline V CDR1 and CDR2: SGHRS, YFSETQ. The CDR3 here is CASSLGGNYGYTF. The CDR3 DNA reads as TGCGCCAGCAGCTTAGGAGGGAACTATGGCTACACCTTC.

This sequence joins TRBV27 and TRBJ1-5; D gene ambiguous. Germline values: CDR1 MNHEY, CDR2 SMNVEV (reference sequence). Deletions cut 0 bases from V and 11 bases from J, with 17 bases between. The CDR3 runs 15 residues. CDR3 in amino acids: CASSLSTGEVEAQHF. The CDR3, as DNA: TGTGCCAGCAGTTTATCGACCGGGGAGGTGGAGGCCCAGCATTTT.

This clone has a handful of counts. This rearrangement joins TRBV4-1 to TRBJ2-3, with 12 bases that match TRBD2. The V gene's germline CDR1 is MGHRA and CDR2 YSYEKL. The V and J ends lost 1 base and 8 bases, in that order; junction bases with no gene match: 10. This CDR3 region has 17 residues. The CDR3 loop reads CASSQGRTSGEQGTQYF. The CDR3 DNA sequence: TGCGCCAGCAGCCAAGGGAGGACTAGCGGGGAACAGGGTACGCAGTATTTT.

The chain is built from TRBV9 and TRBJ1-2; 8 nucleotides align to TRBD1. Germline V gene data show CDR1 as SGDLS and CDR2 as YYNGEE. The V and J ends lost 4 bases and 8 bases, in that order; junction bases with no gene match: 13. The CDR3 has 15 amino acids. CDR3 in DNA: TGTGCCAGCAGCAAACCCCAGGGGGCGAAGGACGGCTACACCTTC. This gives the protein CASSKPQGAKDGYTF.

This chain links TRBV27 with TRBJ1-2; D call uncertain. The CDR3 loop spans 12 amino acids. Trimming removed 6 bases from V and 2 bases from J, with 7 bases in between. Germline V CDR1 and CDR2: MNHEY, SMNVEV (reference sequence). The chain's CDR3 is CASSHSNYGYTF. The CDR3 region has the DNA TGTGCCAGCAGCCATTCCAACTATGGCTACACCTTC.

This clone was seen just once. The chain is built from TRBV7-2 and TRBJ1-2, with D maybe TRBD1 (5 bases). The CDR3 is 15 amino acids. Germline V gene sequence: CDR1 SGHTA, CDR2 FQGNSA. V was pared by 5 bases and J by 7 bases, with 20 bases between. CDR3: CASSTGGLTSGGYTF. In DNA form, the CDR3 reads TGTGCCAGCAGCACTGGGGGACTCACCTCAGGTGGCTACACCTTC.

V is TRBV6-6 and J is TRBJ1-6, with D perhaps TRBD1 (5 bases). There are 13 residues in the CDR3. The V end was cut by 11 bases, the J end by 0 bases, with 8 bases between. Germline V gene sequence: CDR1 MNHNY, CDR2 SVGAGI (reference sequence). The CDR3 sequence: CAGGSSYNSPLHF. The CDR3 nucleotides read TGTGCCGGGGGGAGCTCCTATAATTCACCCCTCCACTTT.

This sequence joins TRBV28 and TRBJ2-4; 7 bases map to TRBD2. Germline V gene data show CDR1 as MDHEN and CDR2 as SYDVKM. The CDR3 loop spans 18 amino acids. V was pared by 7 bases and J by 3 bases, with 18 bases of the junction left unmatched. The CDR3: CASTSVGEGQVGKNIQYF. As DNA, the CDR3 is TGTGCCAGCACCTCGGTGGGGGAGGGCCAGGTTGGCAAAAACATTCAGTACTTC.